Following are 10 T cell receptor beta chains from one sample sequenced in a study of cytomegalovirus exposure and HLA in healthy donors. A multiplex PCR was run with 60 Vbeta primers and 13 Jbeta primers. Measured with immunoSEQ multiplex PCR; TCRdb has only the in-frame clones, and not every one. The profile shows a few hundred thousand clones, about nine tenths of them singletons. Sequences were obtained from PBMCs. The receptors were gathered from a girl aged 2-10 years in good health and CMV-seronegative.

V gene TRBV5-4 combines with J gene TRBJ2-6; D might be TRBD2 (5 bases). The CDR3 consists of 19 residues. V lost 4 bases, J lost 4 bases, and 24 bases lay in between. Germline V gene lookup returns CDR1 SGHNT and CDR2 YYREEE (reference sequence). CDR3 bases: TGTGCCAGCAGCCACGGACGGTCAGCGGTTTTTGCAGGGGCCAACGTCCTGACTTTC. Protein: CASSHGRSAVFAGANVLTF.

In DNA form, the CDR3 reads TGTGCCAGCAGCTTAGGCGGTATCGGGAATGAGCAGTTCTTC. Amino acids: CASSLGGIGNEQFF. This rearrangement joins TRBV7-6 to TRBJ2-1; D is undetermined. V lost 1 base to trimming and J lost 7 bases, with 11 bases between them. The CDR3 sequence is 14 residues long. The germline V gene has CDR1 SGHVS and CDR2 FNYEAQ.

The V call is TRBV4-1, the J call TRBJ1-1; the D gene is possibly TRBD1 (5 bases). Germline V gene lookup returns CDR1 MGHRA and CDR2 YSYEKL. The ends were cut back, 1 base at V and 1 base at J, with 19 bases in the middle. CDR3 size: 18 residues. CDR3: CASSQVGGVGGQNTEAFF. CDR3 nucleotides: TGCGCCAGCAGCCAAGTTGGGGGGGTGGGAGGCCAGAACACTGAAGCTTTCTTT.

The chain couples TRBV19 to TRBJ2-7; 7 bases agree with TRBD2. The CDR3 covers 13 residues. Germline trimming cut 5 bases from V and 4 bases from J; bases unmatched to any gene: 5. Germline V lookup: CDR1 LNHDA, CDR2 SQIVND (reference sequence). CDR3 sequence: CASSVGGPYEQYF. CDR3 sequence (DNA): TGTGCCAGTAGTGTGGGAGGGCCTTACGAGCAGTACTTC.

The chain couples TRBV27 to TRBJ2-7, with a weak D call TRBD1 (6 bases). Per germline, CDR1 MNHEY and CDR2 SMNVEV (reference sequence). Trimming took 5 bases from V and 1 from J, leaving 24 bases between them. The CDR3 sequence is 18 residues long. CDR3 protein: CASSPIRPTGVKSYEQYF. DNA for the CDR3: TGTGCCAGCAGTCCCATCCGACCGACAGGAGTCAAGTCCTACGAGCAGTACTTC.

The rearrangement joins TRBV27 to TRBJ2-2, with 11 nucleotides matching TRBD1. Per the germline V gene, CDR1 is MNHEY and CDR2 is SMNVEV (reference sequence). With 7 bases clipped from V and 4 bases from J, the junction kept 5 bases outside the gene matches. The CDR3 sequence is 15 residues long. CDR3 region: CASKGQGASTGELFF. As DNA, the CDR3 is TGTGCCAGCAAAGGACAGGGGGCATCCACCGGGGAGCTGTTTTTT.

The CDR3 is CSVGGPDTQYF. In DNA form, the CDR3 reads TGCAGCGTTGGGGGCCCAGATACGCAGTATTTT. The J gene is TRBJ2-3, the V gene TRBV29-1, with D possibly TRBD1 on 5 matching bases. V lost 4 bases and J 4 bases, leaving 6 bases between the germline ends. The CDR3 has 11 residues. Germline V gene lookup returns CDR1 SQVTM and CDR2 ANQGSEA.

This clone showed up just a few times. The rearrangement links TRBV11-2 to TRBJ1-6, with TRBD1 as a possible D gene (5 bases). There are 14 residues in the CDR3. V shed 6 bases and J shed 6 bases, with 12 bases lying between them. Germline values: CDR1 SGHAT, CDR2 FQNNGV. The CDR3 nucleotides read TGTGCCAGCAGTAGGGGACTGACTAATTCACCCCTCCACTTT. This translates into CASSRGLTNSPLHF.

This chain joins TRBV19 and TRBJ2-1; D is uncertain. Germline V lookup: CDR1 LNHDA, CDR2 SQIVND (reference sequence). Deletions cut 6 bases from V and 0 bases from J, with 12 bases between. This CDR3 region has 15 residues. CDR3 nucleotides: TGTGCCAGTAGGTCCCGCGCAAGCTCCTACAATGAGCAGTTCTTC. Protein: CASRSRASSYNEQFF. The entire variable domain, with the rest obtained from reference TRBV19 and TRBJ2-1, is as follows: DGGITQSPKYLFRKEGQNVTLSCEQNLNHDAMYWYRQDPGQGLRLIYYSQIVNDFQKGDIAEGYSVSREKKESFPLTVTSAQKNPTAFYLCASRSRASSYNEQFFGPGTRLTVL.

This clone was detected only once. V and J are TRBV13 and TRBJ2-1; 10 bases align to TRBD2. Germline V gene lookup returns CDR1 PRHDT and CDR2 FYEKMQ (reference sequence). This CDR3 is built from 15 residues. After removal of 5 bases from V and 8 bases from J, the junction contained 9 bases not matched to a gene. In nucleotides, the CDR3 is TGTGCCAGCAGCATGACTAGCGGGCTTAGGTATGAGCAGTTCTTC. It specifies CASSMTSGLRYEQFF. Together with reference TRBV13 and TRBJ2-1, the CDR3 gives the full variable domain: AAGVIQSPRHLIKEKRETATLKCYPIPRHDTVYWYQQGPGQDPQFLISFYEKMQSDKGSIPDRFSAQQFSDYHSELNMSSLELGDSALYFCASSMTSGLRYEQFFGPGTRLTVL.